The entry that follows covers one T cell receptor beta chain sequence. The data derive from a study of shared clonotypes between healthy human individuals. V lost 4 bases to trimming and J lost 1 base, with 16 bases between them. CDR3 size: 16 residues. Germline CDR1 reads SGHDT; CDR2 reads YYEEEE. The assay used deep level. Here immunoSEQ multiplex PCR was the method, and the copy in TCRdb shows in-frame clones only, minus some. The sample includes about 380,000 clones, 90% to 97% seen only once; the top ten take 0.25% to 0.35%. The sequence came from a young man in good health. The rearrangement joins TRBV5-6 to TRBJ2-3, with D possibly TRBD1 on 6 matching bases. Specimen: memory CD8+ T cells sorted from blood. The subset was: CD45RO+ cells pooled with CCR7-negative TemRA cells. Here the CDR3 DNA reads TGTGCCAGCAGCCGGACAGCCTTTAGTGGCACAGATACGCAGTATTTT. Translating it yields CASSRTAFSGTDTQYF.